A selection of T cell receptor beta chains follows, all from one sample in a study of CD8 T cells in Susac syndrome. TCRdb analysed the immunoSEQ multiplex PCR reads with MiXCR anew, one entry per CDR3 protein. The table lists about 24,000 distinct CDR3 sequences, 93% of them singletons, with 0.55% to 0.8% in the top ten. Source material: CD8+ T cells from PBMCs. Receptors were obtained from a human donor with Susac syndrome. CDR3s include the opening cysteine and the closing phenylalanine or tryptophan. Some rows have no size entry. The others give once, few or many, or a class for an expanded clone.

clone size | J gene | V gene | CDR3 protein
- | TRBJ2-7 | TRBV4-3 | CASSQDGGLNEQYF
- | TRBJ2-2 | TRBV23-1 | CASSHNTGELFF
- | TRBJ2-7 | TRBV28 | CATNLQGWREQYF
- | TRBJ2-7 | TRBV6-5 | CASSYTGPGNEQYF
- | TRBJ2-7 | TRBV30 | CAWSGPYEQYF
once | TRBJ2-5 | TRBV7-9 | CASSPWTSGVEQETQYF
few | TRBJ2-1 | TRBV7-2 | CASSLSYEQFF
- | TRBJ2-3 | TRBV2 | CASSEGERGAFTDTQYF
- | TRBJ2-5 | TRBV29-1 | CSVDVREPSQTQYF
- | TRBJ1-1 | TRBV7-2 | CASSLEVGQNTEAFF
- | TRBJ1-1 | TRBV11-1 | CASSQGTGGTTEAFF
- | TRBJ2-7 | TRBV19 | CASSAPGESGEQYF
once | TRBJ2-7 | TRBV10-3 | CAISPPGEHEQYF
- | TRBJ1-1 | TRBV3-1 | CASSSPGSLNTEAFF
- | TRBJ2-1 | TRBV5-6 | CASSLGQFYDEQFF
- | TRBJ1-1 | TRBV2 | CASQLITGVNTEAFF
once | TRBJ1-4 | TRBV7-3 | CASSFGDKKLFF
- | TRBJ1-2 | TRBV7-8 | CASSLGVGGEGYTF
- | TRBJ2-7 | TRBV6-5 | CASSYLGSGDGYEQYF
- | TRBJ1-2 | TRBV25-1 | CASSASWGYTF
once | TRBJ1-5 | TRBV9 | CASSADGTGMEPQHF
- | TRBJ2-3 | TRBV7-2 | CASSYPAGPTDTQYF
- | TRBJ2-5 | TRBV11-1 | CASSLALRGMVETQYF
- | TRBJ2-3 | TRBV7-2 | CASSLLTGQGVDTQYF
- | TRBJ2-3 | TRBV5-4 | CASSLGLAGGLGTDTQYF
- | TRBJ2-5 | TRBV14 | CASSPIAGGMGTQYF
few | TRBJ2-7 | TRBV4-3 | CASSQDLSRAYEQYF
- | TRBJ2-3 | TRBV28 | CASSSPPGTGTSTDTQYF
- | TRBJ2-1 | TRBV6-2/TRBV6-3 | CASSYSEGSGYNEQFF